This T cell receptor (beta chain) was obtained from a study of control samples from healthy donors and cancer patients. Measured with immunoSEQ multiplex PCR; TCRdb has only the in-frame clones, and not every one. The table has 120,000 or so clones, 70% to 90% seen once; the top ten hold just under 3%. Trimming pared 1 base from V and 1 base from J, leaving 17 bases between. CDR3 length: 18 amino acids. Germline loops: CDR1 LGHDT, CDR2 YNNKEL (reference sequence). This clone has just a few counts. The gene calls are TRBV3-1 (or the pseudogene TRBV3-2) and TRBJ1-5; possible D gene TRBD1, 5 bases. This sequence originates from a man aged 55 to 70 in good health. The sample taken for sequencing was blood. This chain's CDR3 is CASSQGRDGLRSNQPQHF. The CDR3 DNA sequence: TGTGCCAGCAGCCAAGGTCGGGACGGGCTACGAAGCAATCAGCCCCAGCATTTT.